This TCR beta chain was found in a study of blood T cell repertoires in COVID-19 (dated by TCRdb to 2018 to 2021). Study-level background: The collaborator samples originated in the United States, Italy and Spain and spanned the acute and convalescent phases of COVID-19. The material from the prospective study consisted of cDNA or gDNA derived from T cells, B-cell-depleted T cells, or PBMCs. Subjects who had been exposed to COVID-19, were actively infected with it, or had recovered from it provided the deeply sampled blood TCRbeta repertoires that made up the dataset. The repertoires were released in a freely available public database intended as a resource for research on the immune response to SARS-CoV-2. Samples came from the ongoing ImmuneRACE study (first 160 participants) plus 1,254 subjects from 6 global collaborators. The sample metadata nearly always contained a de-identified subject ID, COVID-19 status, age in years and sex. Where available, HLA class I and class II types were obtained from metadata supplied by the sample provider rather than from assay-based typing. Broad study findings and their caveats: The quantity of clinical and demographic metadata differed by source and by participant and was supplied without curation.

Measured from the cysteine to the phenylalanine, the CDR3 is 18 residues long. The entry retains the CDR3 DNA only, 54 bases that are in frame from base 1. Based on the germline V gene, the CDR1 and CDR2 sequences are SGHDT and YYEEEE. At the junction V is shortened by 4 bases and J by 8 bases; bases outside the gene matches: 22. Whole blood was collected in K2EDTA tubes by collaborating institutions according to the institutions' own protocols. For TCRbeta analysis, collaborators shipped samples in one of three forms: frozen whole blood, isolated PBMCs, or DNA extracted from either of those sample types. Details on this clone: The antigen it binds to is not known. No base quality values were provided; no much bigger clone lies one nucleotide off.

The immunoSEQ Assay, a bias-controlled multiplex PCR, was used to amplify TCRbeta CDR3 regions from genomic DNA. On the authors' methods: The number of nucleated cells in each sample was estimated by amplification of reference gene primers within the assay. Sequence reads were collapsed and filtered to measure the absolute abundance of every unique TCRbeta CDR3 rearrangement. Productive Simpson clonality was computed per sample as the square root of Simpson's diversity index over productive rearrangements. TCRdb retrieved this table from immuneACCESS and kept in-frame rearrangements only. Not all clones are present; in checked studies, unresolved V genes account for under half, and no reason is known for the remainder. V and J calls and clone size follow that table, whereas D and trimming were derived from the DNA. The sample table contains around 700,000 clones; only one count was recorded for 85% to 90% of them. The ten largest clones represent 0.2% to 0.3% of the sample.

The sequenced sample consisted of peripheral blood. This clonotype originated in a young woman with acute or convalescent COVID-19. Recombination connected TRBV5-6 to TRBJ1-2, with 8 middle bases fitting TRBD1. In nucleotide form, the sequence is TGTGCCAGCAGCCGGGTAGAGAGGCAGGGGGCCCACACCGGGGGCTACACCTTC. Protein translation: CASSRVERQGAHTGGYTF.